The 4 T cell receptor beta chains given below trace back to one sample, sequenced in a study of blood T cells in healthy people across ages. Sample-barcoded 5' priming and a J-beta primer mix drove a second PCR of about 6 to 12 cycles. TCRdb analysed the 5' RACE reads with MiXCR anew, one entry per CDR3 protein. Among about 670,000 distinct CDR3 sequences, 40% to 45% were seen once, and the ten largest hold approximately 31%. Source material: blood. The receptors were sampled from an elderly man in good health.

In its sample, this clonotype was seen a few times. This chain joins TRBV7-2 and TRBJ2-1; perhaps TRBD2 as D (5 bases). V was clipped by 0 bases and J by 7 bases, with 13 bases between them. The CDR3 sequence is 15 residues long. Germline assignment: CDR1 SGHTA and CDR2 FQGNSA. In nucleotides, the CDR3 is TGTGCCAGCAGCTTAGCGGGAGTAGATTATAATGAGCAGTTCTTC. It is translated as CASSLAGVDYNEQFF. The variable domain in full, completed from reference TRBV7-2 and TRBJ2-1, reads GAGVSQSPSNKVTEKGKDVELRCDPISGHTALYWYRQSLGQGLEFLIYFQGNSAPDKSGLPSDRFSAERTGGSVSTLTIQRTQQEDSAVYLCASSLAGVDYNEQFFGPGTRLTVL.

The CDR3 sequence is CASSPDRVYNEQFF. The CDR3 coding sequence is TGTGCCAGCAGCCCAGACCGGGTTTACAATGAGCAGTTCTTC. The chain combines TRBV7-2 with TRBJ2-1; no reliable D call. Trimming cost V 5 bases and J 4 bases, with 12 bases left between them. CDR1 SGHTA and CDR2 FQGNSA come from the germline V gene. CDR3 length: 14 amino acids.

Concerning this clonotype itself: Germline and junction disagree at one end, which may indicate a read error. J is TRBJ1-2 and V is TRBV2; D is undetermined. This CDR3 is built from 13 residues. CDR1 is SNHLY, CDR2 FYNNEI, per germline. CDR3 amino acids: CASRDDGNYGCTF. CDR3 sequence (DNA): TGTGCCAGCAGAGACGACGGAAACTATGGCTGCACCTTC.

The rearrangement links TRBV2 to TRBJ2-5; 10 bases fit TRBD2. Judging by the DNA end, TRBJ2-7 fits better; the J call may be wrong. This CDR3 is built from 13 residues. The germline gives CDR1 SNHLY, CDR2 FYNNEI. For the CDR3, the DNA is TGTGCCAGCAGGCCGGGACTAGCGAGCGAGCAGTACTTC. Residues: CASRPGLASEQYF.